What follows are 26 T cell receptor beta chains derived from one specimen sequenced in a study of T-cell memory formation after mild COVID-19. MiXCR, run by TCRdb on the 5' RACE reads, gives a single entry per CDR3 protein. The sample has about 57,000 distinct CDR3 sequences, more than 10% seen once; the top ten hold 20% to 25%. The sequenced sample was PBMCs or a T cell subset sorted from them (not recorded which). The receptors were sampled from a man younger than 30 who had mild COVID-19 (a few samples of this study predate the infection). Cell type and time point are not known.

This clonotype has at least ten counts. An end of the junction does not agree with germline; a read error may underlie this. The V gene is TRBV5-6, the J gene TRBJ2-3; maybe TRBD2 (7 bases). The CDR3 consists of 13 residues. CDR1 is SGHDT, CDR2 YYEEEE, per germline. The CDR3 DNA is TGTGCCAGCAGATGGGGGGGCACCGATACGCAGTATTTT. Its translation: CASRWGGTDTQYF.

This clonotype was recorded many times. The chain recombines TRBV6-2 or TRBV6-3 with TRBJ2-7; 8 bases fit TRBD2. CDR1 and CDR2 from the germline V gene are MNHEY and SVGEGT. V trimming: 2 bases; J trimming: 0 bases; junction bases outside the gene matches: 12. The CDR3 contains 18 residues. In DNA, the CDR3 is TGTGCCAGCAGTTACAAACTAGCGGTTACGTCCTACTCCTACGAGCAGTACTTC. Translated: CASSYKLAVTSYSYEQYF.

This clonotype was seen a few times. This chain joins TRBV4-2 and TRBJ1-2; D ambiguous. Germline values: CDR1 LGHNA, CDR2 YNFKEQ. Trimming cost V 0 bases and J 4 bases, with 18 bases left between them. The CDR3 is made up of 17 amino acids. The CDR3, as DNA: TGTGCCAGCAGCCAAGAACAGATCGGGAGGTTTGGCTATGGCTACACCTTC. Amino acids: CASSQEQIGRFGYGYTF.

This clonotype was seen more than once but under ten times. The gene calls are TRBV9 and TRBJ1-3; D is perhaps TRBD1 (5 bases). The CDR3 has 16 residues. Trimming pared 4 bases from V and 0 bases from J, leaving 14 bases between. Germline assignment: CDR1 SGDLS and CDR2 YYNGEE. CDR3 protein: CASSPFEGSSGNTIYF. The CDR3 DNA reads as TGTGCCAGCAGCCCATTCGAGGGGAGCTCTGGAAACACCATATATTTT.

The chain couples TRBV7-2 to TRBJ2-7, with D perhaps matching TRBD1 (6 bases). V gave up 6 bases and J gave up 0 bases, with 12 bases separating them. CDR3 length: 14 amino acids. Germline CDR1 and CDR2: SGHTA and FQGNSA. CDR3 loop: CASSPSGASYEQYF. In DNA, the CDR3 is TGTGCCAGCAGTCCTTCAGGGGCCTCCTACGAGCAGTACTTC.

This clonotype was detected ten times or more. The chain recombines TRBV6-2 or TRBV6-3 with TRBJ1-5, with TRBD1 as a possible D gene (5 bases). Germline values: CDR1 MNHEY, CDR2 SVGEGT. V shed 7 bases and J shed 3 bases, with 16 bases lying between them. This CDR3 comprises 15 residues. This CDR3 reads CASKGWGHDNQPQHF. In DNA, the CDR3 is TGTGCCAGCAAAGGTTGGGGCCACGACAATCAGCCCCAGCATTTT.

The chain links TRBV11-2 to TRBJ1-1; possibly TRBD1 for D (6 bases). V gave up 0 bases and J gave up 11 bases, with 16 bases separating them. The CDR3 has 14 residues. CDR1 is SGHAT, CDR2 FQNNGV, per germline. The CDR3 reads CASSLDRRGPRAFF. The CDR3 coding sequence is TGTGCCAGCAGCTTAGATCGGCGGGGGCCCAGGGCTTTCTTT.

In this sample, this clonotype turned up many times. V usage is TRBV7-9 and J usage is TRBJ2-5, with a weak D call TRBD2 (5 bases). CDR1 SEHNR and CDR2 FQNEAQ come from the germline V gene (reference sequence). The CDR3 contains 16 residues. V lost 5 bases, J lost 7 bases, and 23 bases lay in between. The CDR3 loop is CASSPSGLYLRGTQYF. In nucleotides, the CDR3 is TGTGCCAGCAGCCCATCTGGACTGTACCTCCGGGGGACCCAGTACTTC.

In this sample, this clonotype turned up many times. The rearrangement uses TRBV7-3 and TRBJ2-3; 12 bases match TRBD2. Germline CDR1 and CDR2: SGHTA and FQGTGA. The V gene end was trimmed by 0 bases and the J gene end by 6 bases; junction bases not matched to a gene: 10. There are 18 residues in the CDR3. This CDR3 reads CASSLTPTSGGRLDTQYF. The CDR3 region has the DNA TGTGCCAGCAGCTTAACACCGACTAGCGGGGGAAGGTTGGATACGCAGTATTTT.

This clonotype showed up many times. The genes are TRBV9 and TRBJ2-7; D is uncertain. The germline gives CDR1 SGDLS, CDR2 YYNGEE. The CDR3 has 12 amino acids. V was trimmed by 2 bases and J by 3 bases, leaving 6 bases between them. CDR3 residues: CASSVGVYEQYV. The CDR3 region has the DNA TGTGCCAGCAGCGTCGGAGTCTACGAGCAGTACGTC.

This clonotype was seen repeatedly, ten times or more. The chain is built from TRBV12-3 or TRBV12-4 and TRBJ1-2; 8 bases line up with TRBD1. The trim removed 6 bases at V and 5 bases at J, leaving 11 bases unmatched. This CDR3 has 15 amino acids. CDR3 sequence: CASSRRRQGKYGYTF. The DNA for the CDR3 is TGTGCCAGCAGCCGCCGACGACAGGGGAAATATGGCTACACCTTC.

A few counts support this clonotype. The chain's CDR3 is CASSRLEGQETQYF. The CDR3 DNA sequence: TGTGCCAGCAGCCGACTAGAGGGACAAGAGACCCAGTACTTC. J is TRBJ2-5 and V is TRBV3-1; a weak D match, TRBD2 (6 bases). Trimming took off 4 bases at V and 2 bases at J, with 11 bases between the two ends. From germline, CDR1 is LGHDT and CDR2 YNNKEL (reference sequence). The length of the CDR3 is 14 residues.

This clonotype has at least ten counts. One end of the junction does not line up with germline, which may come from a read error. This chain uses TRBV7-7 with TRBJ2-2; maybe TRBD2 (6 bases). The CDR3 runs 18 residues. Germline V gene sequence: CDR1 SSHAT, CDR2 FNYEAQ (reference sequence). CDR3 sequence reads: CASSLDDRGLTETGELFF. CDR3 nucleotides: TGTGCTAGCAGCTTAGATGATAGAGGACTAACTGAAACCGGGGAGCTGTTTTTT.

This clonotype was seen many times. This rearrangement joins TRBV6-5 to TRBJ2-3; 14 nucleotides align to TRBD2. The CDR3 contains 16 residues. The J segment lost 5 bases and the V segment lost 0 bases, leaving 1 base of the junction unmatched. Germline V CDR1 and CDR2: MNHEY, SVGAGI. The CDR3 loop is CASSYSGLAGGDTQYF. The DNA for the CDR3 is TGTGCCAGCAGTTACTCCGGACTAGCGGGGGGAGATACGCAGTATTTT.

CDR3 sequence (DNA): TGCAGTGCTAGAGATGCCAGGGATCCCTCCTACGAGCAGTACTTC. This sequence encodes CSARDARDPSYEQYF. The rearrangement links TRBV20-1 to TRBJ2-7, with D perhaps matching TRBD1 (5 bases). V dropped 0 bases and J dropped 0 bases, with 12 bases sitting between them. The V gene's germline CDR1 is DFQATT and CDR2 SNEGSKA (reference sequence). The CDR3 consists of 15 residues.

This clonotype was seen ten or more times. The rearrangement uses TRBV12-3 or TRBV12-4 and TRBJ1-1, with no clear D. The CDR3 consists of 13 residues. V dropped 6 bases and J dropped 2 bases, with 10 bases sitting between them. The CDR3 DNA is TGTGCCAGCAGCAATACAAGAAACACTGAAGCTTTCTTT. It translates to CASSNTRNTEAFF.

The chain is built from TRBV6-5 and TRBJ2-7; 8 bases align to TRBD2. This CDR3 is built from 20 residues. Germline assignment: CDR1 MNHEY and CDR2 SVGAGI. V lost 0 bases, J lost 0 bases, and 16 bases stayed unmatched. CDR3 loop: CASSYSGVGGGFDSSYEQYV. Written as DNA, the CDR3 is TGTGCCAGCAGTTACTCGGGAGTTGGCGGGGGGTTCGATAGCTCCTACGAGCAGTACGTC.

This clonotype was picked up a small number of times. The chain has TRBV4-2 and TRBJ1-3, with D hard to call. V gave up 1 base and J gave up 2 bases, with 6 bases separating them. Germline assignment: CDR1 LGHNA and CDR2 YNFKEQ. The CDR3 is 14 amino acids. In DNA, the CDR3 is TGTGCCAGCAGCCAAGCTGGGACTGGAAACACCATATATTTT. It yields the protein CASSQAGTGNTIYF.

The rearrangement uses TRBV20-1 and TRBJ1-2; D not resolved. The CDR3 length is 14 residues. V shed 0 bases and J shed 8 bases, with 16 bases lying between them. The germline V gene has CDR1 DFQATT and CDR2 SNEGSKA (reference sequence). The CDR3: CSARDLRARGGYTF. The CDR3 region has the DNA TGCAGTGCTAGAGATCTACGCGCCCGAGGGGGCTACACCTTC.

V and J are TRBV11-2 and TRBJ1-4; TRBD1 is a possible D gene (5 bases). The length of the CDR3 is 16 residues. In germline, CDR1 is SGHAT, CDR2 FQNNGV. Trimming cost V 5 bases and J 0 bases, with 13 bases left between them. CDR3 DNA: TGTGCCAGCAGCCCAAGGGGTTTTGCAACTAATGAAAAACTGTTTTTT. This sequence encodes CASSPRGFATNEKLFF.

Sample share makes this clonotype medium-sized. The V and J genes are TRBV4-2 and TRBJ2-1, with D tentatively TRBD2 (5 bases). The ends were cut back, 4 bases at V and 4 bases at J, with 14 bases in the middle. Germline CDR1 is LGHNA and CDR2 is YNFKEQ. This CDR3 contains 15 residues. The CDR3 DNA reads TGTGCCAGCAGCCCTAGTCAGGAGCGGTACAATGAGCAGTTCTTC. The encoded protein is CASSPSQERYNEQFF.

This clonotype occurred many times. The chain employs TRBV5-1 and TRBJ2-3, with 13 bases identical to TRBD2. The V gene's germline CDR1 is SGHRS and CDR2 YFSETQ. The V segment lost 4 bases and the J segment 0 bases; nucleotides outside the gene matches: 5. The CDR3 is made up of 17 amino acids. CDR3 sequence: CASSLSLAGGSTDTQYF. CDR3 nucleotide sequence: TGCGCCAGCAGCCTATCACTAGCGGGGGGGAGCACAGATACGCAGTATTTT.

In this sample, this clonotype turned up a few times. The chain couples TRBV20-1 to TRBJ2-5; D unresolved. In germline, CDR1 is DFQATT, CDR2 SNEGSKA (reference sequence). The CDR3 has 12 amino acids. Trimming shortened V by 7 bases and J by 5 bases, and 14 bases separated the two germline ends. The CDR3 is CSVGPTGETQYF. In DNA, the CDR3 is TGCAGTGTTGGCCCGACCGGGGAGACCCAGTACTTC.

This clonotype was recorded many times. This CDR3 reads CASSLLAGGFEQFF. The DNA for the CDR3 is TGCGCCAGCAGCTTACTAGCGGGGGGGTTTGAGCAGTTCTTC. The genes are TRBV5-1 and TRBJ2-1, with 13 bases aligning to TRBD2. The V gene end was trimmed by 2 bases and the J gene end by 9 bases; junction bases not matched to a gene: 2. The V gene's germline CDR1 is SGHRS and CDR2 YFSETQ. The CDR3 length is 14 residues. Looking up the rest from reference TRBV5-1 and TRBJ2-1 gives the full variable domain: KAGVTQTPRYLIKTRGQQVTLSCSPISGHRSVSWYQQTPGQGLQFLFEYFSETQRNKGNFPGRFSGRQFSNSRSEMNVSTLELGDSALYLCASSLLAGGFEQFFGPGTRLTVL.

The V and J genes are TRBV25-1 and TRBJ2-3; 8 positions agree with TRBD1. The CDR3 is 15 residues long. Germline loops: CDR1 MGHDK, CDR2 SYGVNS. J lost 4 bases, V lost 5 bases, and 8 bases had no gene match. CDR3 DNA: TGTGCCAGCAGTAGAAGCAGGGGGCGCTCAGATACGCAGTATTTT. As protein: CASSRSRGRSDTQYF.

This clonotype has a count of ten or more. The chain has TRBV20-1 and TRBJ2-1; D may be TRBD1 (6 bases). V lost 0 bases to trimming and J lost 2 bases, with 11 bases between them. Germline loops: CDR1 DFQATT, CDR2 SNEGSKA (reference sequence). This CDR3 contains 15 residues. The CDR3 is CSARDQGQAYNEQFF. The CDR3 DNA follows: TGCAGTGCTAGAGATCAGGGACAAGCCTACAATGAGCAGTTCTTC.